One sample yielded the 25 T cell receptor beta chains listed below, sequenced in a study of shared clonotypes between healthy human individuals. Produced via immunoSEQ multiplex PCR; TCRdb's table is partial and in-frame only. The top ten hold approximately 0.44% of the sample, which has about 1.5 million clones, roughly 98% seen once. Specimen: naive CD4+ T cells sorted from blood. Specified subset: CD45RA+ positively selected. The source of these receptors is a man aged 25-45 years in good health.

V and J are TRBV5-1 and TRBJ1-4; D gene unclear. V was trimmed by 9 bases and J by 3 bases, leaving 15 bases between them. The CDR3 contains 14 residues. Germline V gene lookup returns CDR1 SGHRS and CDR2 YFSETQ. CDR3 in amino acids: CATGDGFSNEKLFF. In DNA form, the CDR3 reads TGCGCCACCGGCGACGGGTTCTCTAATGAAAAACTGTTTTTT.

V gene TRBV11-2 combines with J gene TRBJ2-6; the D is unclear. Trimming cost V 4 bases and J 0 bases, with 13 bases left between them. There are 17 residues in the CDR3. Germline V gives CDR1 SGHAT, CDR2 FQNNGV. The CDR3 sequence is CASSSISLTSGANVLTF. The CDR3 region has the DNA TGTGCCAGCAGCTCTATCTCCTTAACCTCTGGGGCCAACGTCCTGACTTTC.

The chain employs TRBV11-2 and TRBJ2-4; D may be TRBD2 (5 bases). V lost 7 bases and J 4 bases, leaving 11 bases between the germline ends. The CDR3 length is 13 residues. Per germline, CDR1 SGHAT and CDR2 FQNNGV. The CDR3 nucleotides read TGTGCCAGCACCCTTCCGGGAAAAAACATTCAGTACTTC. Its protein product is CASTLPGKNIQYF.

The CDR3 nucleotides read TGTGCCATCAGTGACCCTGGACGTAACACCGGGGAGCTGTTTTTT. It translates to CAISDPGRNTGELFF. This chain uses TRBV10-3 with TRBJ2-2; the D is unclear. Looked up from germline, CDR1 is ENHRY and CDR2 is SYGVKD. The V end lost 3 bases, the J end lost 2 bases, and 10 bases lay between the germline ends. The CDR3 extends over 15 amino acids.

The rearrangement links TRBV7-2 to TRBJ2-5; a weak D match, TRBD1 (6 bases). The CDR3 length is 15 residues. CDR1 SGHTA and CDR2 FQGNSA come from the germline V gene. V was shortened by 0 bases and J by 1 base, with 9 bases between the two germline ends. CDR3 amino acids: CASSLARGGQETQYF. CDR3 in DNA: TGTGCCAGCAGCTTAGCCAGGGGCGGCCAAGAGACCCAGTACTTC.

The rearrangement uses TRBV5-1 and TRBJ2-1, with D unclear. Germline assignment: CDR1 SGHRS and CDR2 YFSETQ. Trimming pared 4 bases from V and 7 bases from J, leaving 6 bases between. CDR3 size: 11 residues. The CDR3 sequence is CASSAENEQFF. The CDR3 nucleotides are TGCGCCAGCAGCGCCGAAAATGAGCAGTTCTTC. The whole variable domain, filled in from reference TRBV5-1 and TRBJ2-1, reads KAGVTQTPRYLIKTRGQQVTLSCSPISGHRSVSWYQQTPGQGLQFLFEYFSETQRNKGNFPGRFSGRQFSNSRSEMNVSTLELGDSALYLCASSAENEQFFGPGTRLTVL.

CDR3 region: CASSVEVAGRNTGELFF. CDR3 DNA: TGTGCCAGCAGTGTGGAGGTAGCGGGGAGAAACACCGGGGAGCTGTTTTTT. The chain recombines TRBV6-4 with TRBJ2-2; 8 nucleotides match TRBD2. The CDR3 is made up of 17 amino acids. Losses at the gene ends were 4 bases for V and 2 bases for J; bases not matched to a gene: 9. The germline V gene encodes CDR1 MRHNA and CDR2 SNTAGT.

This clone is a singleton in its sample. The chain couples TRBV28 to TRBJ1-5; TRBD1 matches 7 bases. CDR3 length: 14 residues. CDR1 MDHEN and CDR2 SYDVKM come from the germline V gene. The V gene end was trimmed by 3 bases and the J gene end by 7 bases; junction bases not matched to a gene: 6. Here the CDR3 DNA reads TGTGCCAGCAGTTTCCGCCACAGGGGACAGCCCCAGCATTTT. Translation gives CASSFRHRGQPQHF.

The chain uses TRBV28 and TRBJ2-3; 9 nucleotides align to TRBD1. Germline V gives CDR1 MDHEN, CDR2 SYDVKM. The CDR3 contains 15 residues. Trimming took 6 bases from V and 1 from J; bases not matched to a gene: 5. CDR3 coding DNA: TGTGCCAGCAGGACAGGGGGGGTGGGCACAGATACGCAGTATTTT. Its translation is CASRTGGVGTDTQYF. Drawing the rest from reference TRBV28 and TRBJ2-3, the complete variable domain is DVKVTQSSRYLVKRTGEKVFLECVQDMDHENMFWYRQDPGLGLRLIYFSYDVKMKEKGDIPEGYSVSREKKERFSLILESASTNQTSMYLCASRTGGVGTDTQYFGPGTRLTVL.

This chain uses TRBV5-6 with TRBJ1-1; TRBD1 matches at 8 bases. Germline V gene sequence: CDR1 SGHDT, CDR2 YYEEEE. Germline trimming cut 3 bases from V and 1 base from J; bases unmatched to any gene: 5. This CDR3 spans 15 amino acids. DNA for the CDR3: TGTGCCAGCAGCTATACAGGGGGATCGAACACTGAAGCTTTCTTT. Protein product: CASSYTGGSNTEAFF.

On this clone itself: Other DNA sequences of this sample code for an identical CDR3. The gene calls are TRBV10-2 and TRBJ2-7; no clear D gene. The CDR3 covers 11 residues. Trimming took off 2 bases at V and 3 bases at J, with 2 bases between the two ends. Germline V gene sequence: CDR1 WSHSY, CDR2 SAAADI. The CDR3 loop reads CASSEVYEQYF. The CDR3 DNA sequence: TGCGCCAGCAGTGAGGTCTACGAGCAGTACTTC.

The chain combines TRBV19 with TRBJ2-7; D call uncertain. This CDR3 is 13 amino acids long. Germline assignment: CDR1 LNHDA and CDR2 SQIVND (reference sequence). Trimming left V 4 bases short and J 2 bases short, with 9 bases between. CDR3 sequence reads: CASSTLGTYEQYF. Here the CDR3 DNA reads TGTGCCAGTAGTACCCTAGGAACCTACGAGCAGTACTTC.

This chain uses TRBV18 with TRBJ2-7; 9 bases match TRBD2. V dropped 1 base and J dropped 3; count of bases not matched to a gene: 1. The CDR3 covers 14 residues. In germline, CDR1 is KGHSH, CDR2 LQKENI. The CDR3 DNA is TGTGCCAGCTCACCACAGACTAGCGGCTACGAGCAGTACTTC. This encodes CASSPQTSGYEQYF.

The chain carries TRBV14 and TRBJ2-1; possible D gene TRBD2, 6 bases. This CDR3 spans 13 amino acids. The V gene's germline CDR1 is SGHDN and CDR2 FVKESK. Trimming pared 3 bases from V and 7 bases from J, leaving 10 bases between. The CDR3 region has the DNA TGTGCCAGCAGCCATGGGGCGGGGAATGAGCAGTTCTTC. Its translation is CASSHGAGNEQFF.

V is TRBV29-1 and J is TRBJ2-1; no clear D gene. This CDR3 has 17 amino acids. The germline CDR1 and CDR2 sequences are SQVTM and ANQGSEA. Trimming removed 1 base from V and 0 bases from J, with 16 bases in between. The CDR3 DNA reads TGCAGCGTTGAAGGCACTTTGGTTAGAAGCTCCTACAATGAGCAGTTCTTC. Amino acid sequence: CSVEGTLVRSSYNEQFF.

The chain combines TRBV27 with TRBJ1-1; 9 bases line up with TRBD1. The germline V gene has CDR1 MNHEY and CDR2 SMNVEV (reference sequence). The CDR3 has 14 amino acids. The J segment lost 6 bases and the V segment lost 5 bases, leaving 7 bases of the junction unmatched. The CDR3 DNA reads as TGTGCCAGCAGTCCTCCGGGACAGGGCTCTGAAGCTTTCTTT. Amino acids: CASSPPGQGSEAFF.

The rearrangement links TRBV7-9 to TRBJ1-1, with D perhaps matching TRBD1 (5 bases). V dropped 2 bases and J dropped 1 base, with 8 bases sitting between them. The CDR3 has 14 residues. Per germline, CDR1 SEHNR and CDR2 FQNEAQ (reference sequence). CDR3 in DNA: TGTGCCAGCAGCTTACTCCAGGGGAACACTGAAGCTTTCTTT. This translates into CASSLLQGNTEAFF. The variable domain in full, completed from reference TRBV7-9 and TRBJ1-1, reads DTGVSQNPRHKITKRGQNVTFRCDPISEHNRLYWYRQTLGQGPEFLTYFQNEAQLEKSRLLSDRFSAERPKGSFSTLEIQRTEQGDSAMYLCASSLLQGNTEAFFGQGTRLTVV.

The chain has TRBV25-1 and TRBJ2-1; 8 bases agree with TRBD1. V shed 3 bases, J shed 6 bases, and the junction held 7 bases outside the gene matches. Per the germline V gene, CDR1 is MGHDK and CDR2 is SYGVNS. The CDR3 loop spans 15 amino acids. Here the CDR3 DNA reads TGTGCCAGCAGTGACCCAACAGGGGGAGGCAATGAGCAGTTCTTC. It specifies CASSDPTGGGNEQFF.

The DNA of the CDR3 is TGCAGCGTTGCAGGGTTAGGCGAGCAGTACTTC. It codes for CSVAGLGEQYF. This rearrangement joins TRBV29-1 to TRBJ2-7; D might be TRBD1 (5 bases). V dropped 4 bases and J dropped 6 bases, with 10 bases sitting between them. The CDR3 extends over 11 amino acids. Germline lookup yields CDR1 SQVTM and CDR2 ANQGSEA.

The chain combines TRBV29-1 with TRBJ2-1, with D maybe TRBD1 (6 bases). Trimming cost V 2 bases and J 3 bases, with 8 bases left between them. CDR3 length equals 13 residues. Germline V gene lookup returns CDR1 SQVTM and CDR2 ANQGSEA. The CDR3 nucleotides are TGCAGCGTTGAAATGGACAGCTACAATGAGCAGTTCTTC. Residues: CSVEMDSYNEQFF.

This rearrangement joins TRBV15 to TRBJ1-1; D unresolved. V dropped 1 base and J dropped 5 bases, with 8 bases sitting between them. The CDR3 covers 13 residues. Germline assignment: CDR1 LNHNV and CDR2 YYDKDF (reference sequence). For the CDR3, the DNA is TGTGCCACCAGCAGAGGGCCTTATACTGAAGCTTTCTTT. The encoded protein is CATSRGPYTEAFF.

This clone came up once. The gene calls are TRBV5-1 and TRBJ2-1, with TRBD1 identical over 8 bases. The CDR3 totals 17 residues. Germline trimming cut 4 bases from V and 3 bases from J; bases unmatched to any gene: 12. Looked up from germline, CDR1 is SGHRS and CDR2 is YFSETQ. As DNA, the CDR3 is TGCGCCAGCAGCCCCGAACCCACAGGGGGAGGCTACAATGAGCAGTTCTTC. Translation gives CASSPEPTGGGYNEQFF.

In DNA form, the CDR3 reads TGCGCCAGCGCTGCGGGAGCTCCCGGGGAGCTGTTTTTT. The encoded protein is CASAAGAPGELFF. V gene TRBV5-1 combines with J gene TRBJ2-2; 7 nucleotides agree with TRBD2. Trimming cost V 7 bases and J 6 bases; bases outside gene matches: 6. The CDR3 contains 13 residues. Germline V CDR1 and CDR2: SGHRS, YFSETQ.

CDR3 loop: CASSEPAADTQYF. The CDR3 bases are TGCGCCAGCAGCGAACCGGCTGCGGATACGCAGTATTTT. The chain is built from TRBV5-1 and TRBJ2-3; D is unresolved. Germline V CDR1 and CDR2: SGHRS, YFSETQ. The CDR3 loop spans 13 amino acids. Trimming shortened V by 4 bases and J by 6 bases, and 12 bases separated the two germline ends.

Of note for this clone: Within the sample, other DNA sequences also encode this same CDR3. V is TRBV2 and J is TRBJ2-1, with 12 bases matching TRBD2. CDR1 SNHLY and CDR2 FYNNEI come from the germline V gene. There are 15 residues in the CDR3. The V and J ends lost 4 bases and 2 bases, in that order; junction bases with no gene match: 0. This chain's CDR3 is CASSGLAGAYNEQFF. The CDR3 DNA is TGTGCCAGCAGTGGACTAGCGGGAGCCTACAATGAGCAGTTCTTC.